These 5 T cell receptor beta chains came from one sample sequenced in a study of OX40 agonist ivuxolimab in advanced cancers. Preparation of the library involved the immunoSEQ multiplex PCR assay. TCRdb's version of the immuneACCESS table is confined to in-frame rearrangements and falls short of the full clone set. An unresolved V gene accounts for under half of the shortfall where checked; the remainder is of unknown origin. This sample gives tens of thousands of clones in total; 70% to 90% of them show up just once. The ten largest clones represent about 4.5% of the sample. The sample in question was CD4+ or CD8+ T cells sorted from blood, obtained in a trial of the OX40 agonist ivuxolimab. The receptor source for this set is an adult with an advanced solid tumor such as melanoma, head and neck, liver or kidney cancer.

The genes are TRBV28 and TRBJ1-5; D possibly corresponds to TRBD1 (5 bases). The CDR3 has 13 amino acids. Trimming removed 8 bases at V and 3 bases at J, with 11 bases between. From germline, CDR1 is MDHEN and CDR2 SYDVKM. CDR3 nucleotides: TGTGCCAGCGGGGGGGGAGTCAATCAGCCCCAGCATTTT. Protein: CASGGGVNQPQHF.

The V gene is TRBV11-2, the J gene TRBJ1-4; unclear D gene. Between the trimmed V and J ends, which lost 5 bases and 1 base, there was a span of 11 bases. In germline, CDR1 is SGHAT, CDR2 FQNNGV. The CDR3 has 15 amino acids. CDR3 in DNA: TGTGCCAGCAGCCAGGCGGGTTTAACTAATGAAAAACTGTTTTTT. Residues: CASSQAGLTNEKLFF.

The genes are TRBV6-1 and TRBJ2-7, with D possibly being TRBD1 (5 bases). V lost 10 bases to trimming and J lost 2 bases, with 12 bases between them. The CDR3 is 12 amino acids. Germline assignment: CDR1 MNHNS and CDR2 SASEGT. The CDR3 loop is CATSDMTYEQYF. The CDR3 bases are TGTGCCACCTCGGACATGACCTACGAGCAGTACTTC.

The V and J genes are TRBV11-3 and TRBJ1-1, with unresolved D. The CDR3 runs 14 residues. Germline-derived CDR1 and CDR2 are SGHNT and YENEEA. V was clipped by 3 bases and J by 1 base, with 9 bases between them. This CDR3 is CASSFRAENTEAFF. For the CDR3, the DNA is TGTGCCAGCAGCTTTCGGGCCGAGAACACTGAAGCTTTCTTT.

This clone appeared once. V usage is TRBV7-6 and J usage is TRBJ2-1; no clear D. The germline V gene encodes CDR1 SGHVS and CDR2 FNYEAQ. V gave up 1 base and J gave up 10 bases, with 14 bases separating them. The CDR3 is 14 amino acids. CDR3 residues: CASSLETLDIEQFF. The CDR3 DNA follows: TGTGCCAGCAGCTTAGAGACCTTGGATATAGAGCAGTTCTTC. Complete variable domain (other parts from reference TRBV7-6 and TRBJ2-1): GAGVSQSPRYKVTKRGQDVALRCDPISGHVSLYWYRQALGQGPEFLTYFNYEAQQDKSGLPNDRFSAERPEGSISTLTIQRTEQRDSAMYRCASSLETLDIEQFFGPGTRLTVL.